The TCR beta chain described here comes from a study of blood T cell repertoires in COVID-19. Study as a whole: COVID-19 samples collected from the United States, Italy and Spain covered acute and convalescent phases. From T cells, B-cell-depleted T cells, or PBMCs came the material, which was cDNA or gDNA.

V lost 5 bases and J lost 3, with 14 bases in between. CDR3 size: 15 residues. Germline V gene sequence: CDR1 SNHLY, CDR2 FYNNEI. Per the original data handling: The authors estimated nucleated cell counts from reference gene primer amplification. Clones were sequenced by immunoSEQ multiplex PCR, and TCRdb holds only the in-frame ones, with some missing. The V and J calls and the clone size are those of that table, but D and trimming were determined from the DNA. The sample consists of about 120,000 clones, 90% of them appearing once. Seattle cases were enrolled at active infection and followed longitudinally.

The V and J genes are TRBV2 and TRBJ1-5; maybe TRBD1 (5 bases). Sequencing used peripheral blood. The receptor was derived from a woman aged 55-70 years with COVID-19, enrolled during active disease. Here the CDR3 DNA reads TGTGCCAGCAGTTTCACCCAGGGTCTCAATCAGCCCCAGCATTTT. This encodes CASSFTQGLNQPQHF.